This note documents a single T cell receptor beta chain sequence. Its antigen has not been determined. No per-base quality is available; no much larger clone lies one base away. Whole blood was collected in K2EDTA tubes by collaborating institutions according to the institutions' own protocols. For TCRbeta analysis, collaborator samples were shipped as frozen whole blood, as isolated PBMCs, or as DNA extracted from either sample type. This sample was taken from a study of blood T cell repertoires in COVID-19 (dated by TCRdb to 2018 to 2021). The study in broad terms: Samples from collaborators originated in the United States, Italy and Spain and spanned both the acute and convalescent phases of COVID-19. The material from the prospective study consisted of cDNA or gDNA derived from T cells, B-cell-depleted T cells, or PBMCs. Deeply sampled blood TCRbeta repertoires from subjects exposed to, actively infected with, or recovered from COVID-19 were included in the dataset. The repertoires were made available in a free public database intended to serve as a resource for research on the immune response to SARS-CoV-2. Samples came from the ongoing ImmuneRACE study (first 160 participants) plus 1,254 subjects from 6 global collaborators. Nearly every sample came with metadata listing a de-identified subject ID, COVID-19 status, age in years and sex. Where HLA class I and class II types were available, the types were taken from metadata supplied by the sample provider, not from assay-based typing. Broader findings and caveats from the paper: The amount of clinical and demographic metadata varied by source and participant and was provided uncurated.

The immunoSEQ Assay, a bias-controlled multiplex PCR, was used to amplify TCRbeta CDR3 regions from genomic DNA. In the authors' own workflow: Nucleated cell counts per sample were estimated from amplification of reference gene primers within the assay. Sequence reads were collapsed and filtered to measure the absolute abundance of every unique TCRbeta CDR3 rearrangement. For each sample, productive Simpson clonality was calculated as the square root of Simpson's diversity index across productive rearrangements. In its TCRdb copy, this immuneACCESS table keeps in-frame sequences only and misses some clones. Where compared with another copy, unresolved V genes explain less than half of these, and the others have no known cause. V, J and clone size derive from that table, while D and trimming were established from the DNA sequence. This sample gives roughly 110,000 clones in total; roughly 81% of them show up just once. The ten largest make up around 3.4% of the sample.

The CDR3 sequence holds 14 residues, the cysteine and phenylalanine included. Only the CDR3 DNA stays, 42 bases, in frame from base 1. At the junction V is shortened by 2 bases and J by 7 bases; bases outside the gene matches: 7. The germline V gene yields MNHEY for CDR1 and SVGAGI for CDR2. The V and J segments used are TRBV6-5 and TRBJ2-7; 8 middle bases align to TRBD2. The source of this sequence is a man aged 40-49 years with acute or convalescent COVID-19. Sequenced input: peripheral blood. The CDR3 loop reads CASSYPGGDGEQYF. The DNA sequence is TGTGCCAGCAGTTACCCGGGGGGGGACGGAGAGCAGTACTTC.